This entry is about one T cell receptor beta chain. Its antigen is still unknown. This table comes from immunoSEQ multiplex PCR, and its TCRdb copy is limited to in-frame clones, with some not included. In the table there are about 1.1 million clones, around 78% of which are singletons. Into CD45RA+ naive and CD45RA-negative memory subsets, the CD4+ cells were split. The length of the CDR3 is 15 residues. The germline CDR1 and CDR2 sequences are SQVTM and ANQGSEA. The data belong to a study of shared clonotypes between healthy human individuals. Regarding the study as a whole: Clonotype sharing among donors likely depends on sequencing depth.

The TCR sequence derives from a man aged 18-30 years in good health. Some clones in this sample may be carry-over from other donors' samples. The sequenced sample consisted of memory CD4+ T cells from PBMCs. Documented subset: CD45RA-negative fraction. The chain couples TRBV29-1 to TRBJ2-5; 7 bases line up with TRBD2. The DNA end favors TRBJ2-7, so the J call may be wrong. CDR3 sequence (DNA): TGCAGCGTGATTGGTGGGAGGGCCAGGGACGACGAGCAGTACTTC. This encodes CSVIGGRARDDEQYF.